This T cell receptor (beta chain) was profiled in a study of cytomegalovirus exposure and HLA in healthy donors. Notes on the study in general: A reported reduction in N-insertions relative to the approximately 670-donor mean was seen in an Asian-associated ancestry cluster in a later analysis. Donor immune exposure was known only as CMV serostatus.

Worth noting for this clone: Its antigen is as yet unknown.

60 Vbeta and 13 Jbeta primers were used in PCR. Generated by immunoSEQ multiplex PCR, the TCRdb table keeps only in-frame clones and is missing some. This table has 84,000 or so clones, around 62% appearing once. Each donor's status was that of a healthy bone marrow donor. At collection, donors were nominally healthy, but unrecorded immune exposures were probable. The germline CDR1 and CDR2 sequences are ENHRY and SYGVKD. Unmatched junction bases numbered 3, after V lost 10 bases and J lost 5 bases. There are 12 residues in the CDR3. Source material: PBMCs. The chain has TRBV10-3 and TRBJ2-1; TRBD2 aligns across 9 bases. This clonotype was obtained from a woman aged 25 to 39 in good health and CMV-seropositive. Written as DNA, the CDR3 is TGTGCCACCGCGGGGGGGGACAATGAGCAGTTCTTC. As protein: CATAGGDNEQFF.